Reported below is one T cell receptor beta chain. What it binds is not known. This record comes from a study of Ad26.COV2.S vaccination and SARS-CoV-2 variants. Study information: Dosing was one shot or two shots 56 days apart.

Study-level results: It is possible that the TCR breadth and depth analyses underestimated the total T cell responses. Recipients of vaccine and of placebo showed similar breadth of their non-spike TCR repertoires.

Here immunoSEQ multiplex PCR was the method, and the copy in TCRdb shows in-frame clones only, minus some. The sample includes 350,000 to 500,000 clones, 90% of them seen just once. Treatment of the sample: 15 to 20 received Ad26.COV2.S at low or high dose, single or two shots; several received placebo; per-sample allocation not given. All samples were drawn on day 63, counting from the first vaccine or placebo injection. Trimming left V 6 bases short and J 0 bases short, with 9 bases between. The CDR3 loop spans 15 amino acids. Germline loops: CDR1 LNHDA, CDR2 SQIVND (reference sequence). J is TRBJ2-6 and V is TRBV19; tentatively, D is TRBD1 (5 bases). This TCR was sampled from a person between 18 and 59 years old who received the Ad26.COV2.S COVID-19 vaccine or a placebo. The specimen was peripheral blood, collected in a trial of Ad26.COV2.S vaccine versus placebo. The DNA for the CDR3 is TGTGCCAGTAGGATTGACAGCTCTGGGGCCAACGTCCTGACTTTC. Translated: CASRIDSSGANVLTF.